This T cell receptor (beta chain) was sequenced for a study of vaccination and CD4 T cells after COVID-19. On the study more broadly: Several convalescent cases were mild and one was severe, and all had been SARS-CoV-2 positive by nasal swab PCR.

Sequenced with the Oncomine TCR Beta short-read assay was DNA taken from cultured CD4+ T cells. TCRdb reanalysed the PCR reads using MiXCR and keeps one entry per CDR3 protein. This sample has roughly 9,800 distinct CDR3 sequences, with 25% to 35% found just once. The treatment denotes: roughly 11-day PBMC culture with coronavirus spike peptide pools or control peptides (ViraFEST assay). This clonotype was picked up a small number of times. Its cognate antigen is unknown. CDR3 length: 17 residues. CDR1 is MNHEY and CDR2 is SMNVEV in the germline V gene (reference sequence). Trimming cost V 4 bases and J 3 bases, with 21 bases left between them.

The sequence came from a human donor who had recovered from COVID-19. This specimen consisted of CD4+ T cells from blood, cultured in vitro, obtained after SARS-CoV-2 vaccination. The gene calls are TRBV27 and TRBJ1-1, with D possibly TRBD1 on 5 matching bases. CDR3 coding DNA: TGTGCCAGCAGTTACCGACAGCGGGGACCCCCTTACACTGAAGCTTTCTTT. Protein: CASSYRQRGPPYTEAFF.